This entry features one T cell receptor (beta chain) sequence. The data were taken from a study of blood T cell repertoires in COVID-19. Study context: COVID-19 samples collected from the United States, Italy and Spain covered acute and convalescent phases.

The CDR3 length is 16 residues. Germline V gene lookup returns CDR1 LNHDA and CDR2 SQIVND (reference sequence). Trimming removed 7 bases at V and 8 bases at J, with 26 bases between. Source study methods: Nucleated cell number was recorded as an estimate derived from reference gene primer amplification. Data came from immunoSEQ multiplex PCR; TCRdb stores just in-frame clones and leaves some out. From that table come the V and J calls and clone size; the DNA was used to work out D and trimming. The data show 55,000 to 65,000 clones, about 91% seen once. The sample comprised peripheral blood. The clonotype comes from a man aged 60 to 69 with acute or convalescent COVID-19. This chain joins TRBV19 and TRBJ1-2; possibly TRBD1 for D (6 bases). The CDR3 is CASTSGQSAKVGGYTF. The CDR3 DNA is TGTGCCAGTACCTCTGGACAGAGCGCTAAGGTGGGAGGCTACACCTTC.